This T cell receptor (beta chain) was identified during a study of glioma-infiltrating T cells after dendritic cell vaccination. For the study at large: Patients had newly diagnosed or recurrent glioblastoma and received dendritic cell vaccines.

The immunoSEQ assay amplified TCRB CDR3 from up to roughly 2 ug DNA. Primers: 60 V beta forward and 13 J beta reverse. TCRdb's table, derived via immunoSEQ multiplex PCR, lists solely in-frame clones and lacks some. Altogether roughly 100,000 clones are present, roughly 80% being singletons, with the ten largest covering 6% to 8.5%. Germline V CDR1 and CDR2: SGHTA, FQGTGA. This CDR3 spans 14 amino acids. Deletions cut 5 bases from V and 6 bases from J, with 16 bases between. Specified time point: after dendritic cell vaccination, including at tumor progression/relapse. PBMC were collected before vaccination, two weeks after the third vaccination, and at progression.

Source: blood, taken after dendritic cell vaccination. The clonotype originates from a human donor with glioblastoma. The chain has TRBV7-3 and TRBJ1-1, with D perhaps matching TRBD1 (6 bases). CDR3 nucleotide sequence: TGTGCCAGCAGCCATTCGGGGACAAGGGCTGAAGCTTTCTTT. The encoded protein is CASSHSGTRAEAFF.